This TCR beta chain came from a study of CD4 T cells in relation to SARS-CoV-2 and coronaviruses. Study-level information: PBMCs were cultured with antigen for roughly nine days before TCR beta sequencing. Study observations and caveats: No crossreactivity against non-spike viral proteins was tested here. Samples before the pandemic and after infection were not matched within any donor.

Before the COVID-19 pandemic, during about 2011-2019, CD4+ T cells were taken from unexposed donors. After 10 to 11 days of culture, CD4+ T cells were isolated. Unexposed-donor CD4+ T cells were probed with SARS-CoV-2 S/N and four cold-coronavirus spikes, cells permitting. The protocol was immunoSEQ multiplex PCR, while the TCRdb copy is restricted to in-frame clones and leaves out a portion. The sample carries roughly 30,000 clones, roughly 69% recorded once. The V end was cut by 7 bases, the J end by 4 bases, with 10 bases between. Germline CDR1 is SNHLY and CDR2 is FYNNEI. CDR3 size: 12 residues. On this clone itself: Its specificity is not known.

The V call is TRBV2, the J call TRBJ1-2, with unresolved D. The receptor was isolated from a human donor in good health. The sample comprised CD4+ T cells from PBMCs, cultured in vitro. CDR3 loop: CASTTGPYGYTF. The CDR3 nucleotides are TGTGCCAGCACTACCGGGCCCTATGGCTACACCTTC. Looking up the rest from reference TRBV2 and TRBJ1-2 gives the full variable domain: EPEVTQTPSHQVTQMGQEVILRCVPISNHLYFYWYRQILGQKVEFLVSFYNNEISEKSEIFDDQFSVERPDGSNFTLKIRSTKLEDSAMYFCASTTGPYGYTFGSGTRLTVV.